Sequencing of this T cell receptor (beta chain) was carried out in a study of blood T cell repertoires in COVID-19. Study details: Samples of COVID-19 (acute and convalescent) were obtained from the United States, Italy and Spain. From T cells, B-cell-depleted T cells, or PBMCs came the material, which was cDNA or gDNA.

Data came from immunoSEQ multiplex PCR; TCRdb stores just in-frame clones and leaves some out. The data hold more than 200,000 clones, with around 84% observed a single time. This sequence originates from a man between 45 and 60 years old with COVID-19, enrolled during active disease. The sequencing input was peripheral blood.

For the CDR3, the DNA is TGCAGCGTTGGAGGATCTCGGGATGGCTACACCTTC. It codes for CSVGGSRDGYTF. J is TRBJ1-2 and V is TRBV29-1; D remains unclear. Trimming cost V 4 bases and J 6 bases, with 12 bases left between them. Per germline, CDR1 SQVTM and CDR2 ANQGSEA. CDR3 length: 12 amino acids.